These T cell receptor beta chains were read from a single sample in a study of cytomegalovirus exposure and HLA in healthy donors. Here immunoSEQ multiplex PCR was the method, and the copy in TCRdb shows in-frame clones only, minus some. The sample includes approximately 140,000 clones, 79% seen only once; the top ten take approximately 6%. Sequences were obtained from PBMCs. Receptors originate from a man aged 50 or older in good health and CMV-seropositive. The conserved cysteine and the conserved F or W are not part of the CDR3 here. D genes are given only for firm matches.

v_gene	d_gene	j_gene	CDR3aa
TRBV18	TRBD1	TRBJ2-3	ASSPQGATSTDTQY
TRBV28	.	TRBJ2-5	ASSSEETQY
TRBV30	.	TRBJ2-7	AWSVGGSSYEQY
TRBV4-1	.	TRBJ1-5	ASSQTPGFNQPQH
TRBV4-1	.	TRBJ2-2	ASSQRARGGTGELF
TRBV6-6	TRBD2	TRBJ2-5	ASGGLARETQY
TRBV6-1	.	TRBJ2-6	ASSDLFRGANVLT
TRBV18	.	TRBJ1-2	ASSPSPEAYGYT
TRBV9	TRBD2	TRBJ2-2	ASSVRPGGPDTGELF
TRBV18	TRBD1	TRBJ2-1	ASSPLTGGALNEQF
TRBV29-1	TRBD1	TRBJ1-2	SVERWRQGTDGYT
TRBV7-9	.	TRBJ2-2	ASSLGSGSGELF
TRBV2	TRBD1	TRBJ1-5	ASSYRTGSNQPQH
TRBV5-6	TRBD1	TRBJ1-2	ASSLVSRQDRYGYT
TRBV5-4	.	TRBJ2-5	ASSFSIANQETQY
TRBV7-3	TRBD1	TRBJ2-5	ASSLGRGPQETQY
TRBV10-3	.	TRBJ2-5	AISESNSQETQY
TRBV13	.	TRBJ2-7	ASSRGHSYEQY
TRBV7-9	.	TRBJ1-4	ASSFQGGGEKLF
TRBV11-2	TRBD2	TRBJ2-7	ASSLALAGVHEQY
TRBV5-1	TRBD2	TRBJ2-7	ASSTAGATYEQY
TRBV5-1	.	TRBJ2-1	ASSLDRMGGNEQF
TRBV21-1	.	TRBJ2-7	ASSLRTSGGLYEQY
TRBV7-9	TRBD1	TRBJ1-1	ASSLDRGLAF
TRBV28	.	TRBJ2-2	ASSQQGRTGELF
TRBV5-1	.	TRBJ1-1	ASSLVAGTTEAF
TRBV10-3	TRBD1	TRBJ2-7	AISGTGTGAYEQY
TRBV29-1	TRBD2	TRBJ2-3	SVEELAGGSDTQY